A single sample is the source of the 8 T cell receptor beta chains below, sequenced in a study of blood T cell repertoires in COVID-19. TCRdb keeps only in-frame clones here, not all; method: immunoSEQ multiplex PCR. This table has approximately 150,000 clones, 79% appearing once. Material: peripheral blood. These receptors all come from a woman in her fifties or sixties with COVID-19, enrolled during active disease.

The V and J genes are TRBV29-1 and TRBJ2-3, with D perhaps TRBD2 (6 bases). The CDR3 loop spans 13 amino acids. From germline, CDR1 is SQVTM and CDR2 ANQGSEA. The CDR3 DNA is TGCACCGTAACGGGACTTAGCACAGATACGCAGTATTTT. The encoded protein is CTVTGLSTDTQYF.

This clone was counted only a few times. This chain's CDR3 is CASSQDSGWGLLTDTQYF. The CDR3 DNA is TGTGCCAGCAGCCAAGATTCAGGGTGGGGACTACTCACAGATACGCAGTATTTT. The genes are TRBV14 and TRBJ2-3; TRBD2 agrees at 7 bases. The length of the CDR3 is 18 residues. J was trimmed by 2 bases and V by 0 bases; bases with no gene match: 11. The germline V gene has CDR1 SGHDN and CDR2 FVKESK.

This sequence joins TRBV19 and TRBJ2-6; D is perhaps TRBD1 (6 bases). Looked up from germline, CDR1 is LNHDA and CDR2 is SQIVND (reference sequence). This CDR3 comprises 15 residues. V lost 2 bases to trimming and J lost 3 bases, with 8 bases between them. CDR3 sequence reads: CASSIRGYGANVLTF. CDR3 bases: TGTGCCAGTAGTATAAGGGGGTATGGGGCCAACGTCCTGACTTTC.

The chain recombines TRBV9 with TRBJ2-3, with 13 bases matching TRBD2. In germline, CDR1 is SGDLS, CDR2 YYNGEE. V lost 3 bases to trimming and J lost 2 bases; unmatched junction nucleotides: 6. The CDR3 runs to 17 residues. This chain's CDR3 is CASSAGTSGDTTDTQYF. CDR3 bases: TGTGCCAGCAGCGCCGGGACTAGCGGGGACACCACAGATACGCAGTATTTT.

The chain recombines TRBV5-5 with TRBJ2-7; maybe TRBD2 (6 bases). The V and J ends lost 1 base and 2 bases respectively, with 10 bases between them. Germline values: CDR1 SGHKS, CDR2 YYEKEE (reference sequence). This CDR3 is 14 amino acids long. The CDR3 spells CASSLIGGAYEQYV. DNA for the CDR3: TGTGCCAGCAGCTTGATCGGGGGAGCCTACGAGCAGTACGTC.

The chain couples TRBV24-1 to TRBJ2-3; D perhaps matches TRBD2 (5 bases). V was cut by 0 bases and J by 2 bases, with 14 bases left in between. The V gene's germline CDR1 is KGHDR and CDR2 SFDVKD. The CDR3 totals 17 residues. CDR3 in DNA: TGTGCCACCAGTGATTTGCCGGATGGGAGTTTCACAGATACGCAGTATTTT. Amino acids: CATSDLPDGSFTDTQYF.

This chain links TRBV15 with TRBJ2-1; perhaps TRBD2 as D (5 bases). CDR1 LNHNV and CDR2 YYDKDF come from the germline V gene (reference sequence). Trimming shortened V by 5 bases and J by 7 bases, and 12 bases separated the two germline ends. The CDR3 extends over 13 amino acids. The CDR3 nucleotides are TGTGCCACCAGCGTGAGAGCGGTTAATGAGCAGTTCTTC. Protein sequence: CATSVRAVNEQFF.

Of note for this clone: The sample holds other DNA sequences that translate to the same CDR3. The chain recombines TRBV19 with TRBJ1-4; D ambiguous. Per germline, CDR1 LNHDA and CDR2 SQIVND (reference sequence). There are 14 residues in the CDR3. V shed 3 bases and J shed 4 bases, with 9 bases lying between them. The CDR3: CASSMGRLNEKLFF. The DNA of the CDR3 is TGTGCCAGTAGTATGGGCCGGCTTAATGAAAAACTGTTTTTT.